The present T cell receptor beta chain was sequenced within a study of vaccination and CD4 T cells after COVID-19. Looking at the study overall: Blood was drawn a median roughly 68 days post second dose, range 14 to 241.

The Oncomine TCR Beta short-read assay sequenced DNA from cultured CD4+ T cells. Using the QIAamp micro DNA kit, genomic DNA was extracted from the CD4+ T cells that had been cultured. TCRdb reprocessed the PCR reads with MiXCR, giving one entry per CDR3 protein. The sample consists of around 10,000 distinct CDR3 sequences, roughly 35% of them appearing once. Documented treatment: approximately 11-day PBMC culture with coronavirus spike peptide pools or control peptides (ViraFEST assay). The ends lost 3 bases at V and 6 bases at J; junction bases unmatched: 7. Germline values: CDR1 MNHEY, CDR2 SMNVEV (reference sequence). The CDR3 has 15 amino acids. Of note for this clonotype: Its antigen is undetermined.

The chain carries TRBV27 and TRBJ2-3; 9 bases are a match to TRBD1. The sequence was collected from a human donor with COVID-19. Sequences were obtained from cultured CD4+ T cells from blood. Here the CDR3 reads CASSFLTGGTDTQYF. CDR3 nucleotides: TGTGCCAGCAGTTTTTTGACAGGGGGTACCGATACGCAGTATTTT.